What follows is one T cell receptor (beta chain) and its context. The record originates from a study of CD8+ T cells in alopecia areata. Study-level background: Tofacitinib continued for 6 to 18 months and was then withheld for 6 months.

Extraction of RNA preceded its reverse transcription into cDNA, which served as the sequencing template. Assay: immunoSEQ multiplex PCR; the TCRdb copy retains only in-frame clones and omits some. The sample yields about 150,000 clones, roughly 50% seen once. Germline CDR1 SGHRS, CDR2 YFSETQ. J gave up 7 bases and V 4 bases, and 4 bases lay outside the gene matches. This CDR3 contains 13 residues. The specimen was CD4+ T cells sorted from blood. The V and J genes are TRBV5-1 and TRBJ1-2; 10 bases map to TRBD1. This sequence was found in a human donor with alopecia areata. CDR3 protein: CASSPGQGFGYTF. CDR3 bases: TGCGCCAGCAGCCCGGGACAGGGGTTTGGCTACACCTTC.